This entry is about one T cell receptor (beta chain). The record originates from a study of blood T cell repertoires in COVID-19. The wider study: PBMCs, B-cell-depleted T cells, or T cells were the source of the cDNA or gDNA that made up the material.

In the source study's methods: The authors estimated nucleated cell counts from reference gene primer amplification. The repertoire was sequenced with immunoSEQ multiplex PCR; TCRdb's copy has only in-frame clones and lacks some. That table supplies the V and J calls and clone size; D and trimming were determined from the DNA. The data contain about 180,000 clones, approximately 85% of them seen just once; the ten biggest clones take up under 3.5%. The clonotype was recovered from a man in his 60s with acute or convalescent COVID-19. Sequencing input: peripheral blood.

CDR3 loop: CASRRLAGGLQETQYF. Written as DNA, the CDR3 is TGTGCCAGCAGGAGACTAGCGGGAGGGTTACAAGAGACCCAGTACTTC. The chain is built from TRBV2 and TRBJ2-5, with 14 bases aligning to TRBD2. This CDR3 spans 16 amino acids. V shed 6 bases, J shed 2 bases, and the junction held 5 bases outside the gene matches. Germline V CDR1 and CDR2: SNHLY, FYNNEI.